This TCR beta chain was identified during a study of identical twins. Study conclusions and caveats: There was an excess of low generation probability in the out-of-frame alpha sequences that twins shared.

TCRdb independently ran MiXCR on the 5' RACE reads; one entry per CDR3 protein. Of around 230,000 distinct CDR3 sequences listed, about 6.7% are singletons. CDR3 length: 15 amino acids. J lost 5 bases, V lost 3 bases, and 8 bases had no gene match. The germline V gene has CDR1 KGHSH and CDR2 LQKENI. To note about this clonotype: Its antigen is still unknown.

The data were also submitted as part of a second study, on T cells expressing NK-cell markers. As that report states: Source material for TCR beta repertoires consisted of sorted CD3+CD56+NKG2C+, CD3+CD56+NKG2C- and CD3+CD56-NKG2C+ T cells. Of CD8+ T cells, roughly 1.0-7.0% belonged to dominant NKG2C+ clonotypes in several donors. HCMV specificity of the expanded NKG2C+ T cell clones stayed unclear.

Sequencing was carried out using CD8+ T cells sorted from blood. This receptor was identified in a woman younger than 35 in good health. The rearrangement uses TRBV18 and TRBJ2-7; TRBD1 matches 9 bases. The CDR3 sequence is CASSPDGGTGNEQYF. The CDR3 DNA reads TGTGCCAGCTCACCCGACGGAGGGACAGGGAACGAGCAGTACTTC.